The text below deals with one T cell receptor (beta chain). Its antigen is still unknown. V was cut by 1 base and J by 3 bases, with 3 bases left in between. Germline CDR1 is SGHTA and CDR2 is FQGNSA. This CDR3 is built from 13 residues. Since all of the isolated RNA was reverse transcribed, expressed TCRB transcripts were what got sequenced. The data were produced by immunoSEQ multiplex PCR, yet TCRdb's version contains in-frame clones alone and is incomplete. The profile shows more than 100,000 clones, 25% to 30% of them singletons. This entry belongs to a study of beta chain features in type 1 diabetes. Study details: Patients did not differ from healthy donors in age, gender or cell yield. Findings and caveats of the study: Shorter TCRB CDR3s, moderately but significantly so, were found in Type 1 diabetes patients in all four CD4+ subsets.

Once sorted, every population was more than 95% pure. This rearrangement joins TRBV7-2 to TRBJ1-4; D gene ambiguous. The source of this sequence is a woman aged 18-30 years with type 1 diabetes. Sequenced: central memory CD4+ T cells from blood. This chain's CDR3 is CASSLGPNEKLFF. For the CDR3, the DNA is TGTGCCAGCAGCTTAGGGCCTAATGAAAAACTGTTTTTT.